These 10 T cell receptor beta chains were all obtained from the same sample, sequenced in a study of PD-L1 blockade in urothelial cancer. Clones were read by immunoSEQ multiplex PCR, and TCRdb kept only the in-frame ones, dropping some. The sample yields 75,000 to 90,000 clones, roughly 82% seen once. Sample: PBMCs, taken around atezolizumab (anti-PD-L1) treatment. Receptors originate from a man between 65 and 79 years old with urothelial cancer.

The rearrangement joins TRBV4-1 to TRBJ2-7; D may be TRBD1 (6 bases). From germline, CDR1 is MGHRA and CDR2 YSYEKL. This CDR3 region has 15 residues. V was shortened by 1 base and J by 2 bases, with 12 bases between the two germline ends. Here the CDR3 DNA reads TGCGCCAGCAGCCAAGCAGGGACAACTACCTACGAGCAGTACTTC. Residues: CASSQAGTTTYEQYF.

This rearrangement joins TRBV18 to TRBJ1-1; D might be TRBD1 (6 bases). Looked up from germline, CDR1 is KGHSH and CDR2 is LQKENI. V was shortened by 2 bases and J by 7 bases, with 11 bases between the two germline ends. The CDR3 runs to 13 residues. CDR3 in DNA: TGTGCCAGCTCACCATTATTGGACAGTGAAGCTTTCTTT. Its translation: CASSPLLDSEAFF.

The CDR3 DNA reads as TGTGCCAGCAGCTTAGATACGGTAACCGGGGAGCTGTTTTTT. Its translation is CASSLDTVTGELFF. The V and J genes are TRBV7-2 and TRBJ2-2; D is unclear. Germline lookup yields CDR1 SGHTA and CDR2 FQGNSA. Between the trimmed V and J ends, which lost 1 base and 5 bases, there was a span of 8 bases. CDR3 length: 14 residues. The full variable domain, in which reference TRBV7-2 and TRBJ2-2 provide the parts outside the CDR3, is GAGVSQSPSNKVTEKGKDVELRCDPISGHTALYWYRQSLGQGLEFLIYFQGNSAPDKSGLPSDRFSAERTGGSVSTLTIQRTQQEDSAVYLCASSLDTVTGELFFGEGSRLTVL.

The V and J genes are TRBV30 and TRBJ2-5; TRBD1 might be the D (6 bases). The CDR3 runs to 12 residues. V lost 0 bases and J 14 bases, leaving 16 bases between the germline ends. The germline V gene has CDR1 GTSNPN and CDR2 SVGIG (reference sequence). The CDR3 nucleotides are TGTGCCTGGAGTGTACTCCACAGGGCCCTCTACTTC. It yields the protein CAWSVLHRALYF. The variable domain in full, completed from reference TRBV30 and TRBJ2-5, reads SQTIHQWPATLVQPVGSPLSLECTVEGTSNPNLYWYRQAAGRGLQLLFYSVGIGQISSEVPQNLSASRPQDRQFILSSKKLLLSDSGFYLCAWSVLHRALYFGPGTRLLVL.

This sequence joins TRBV5-1 and TRBJ2-3, with 7 bases lining up with TRBD1. V shed 0 bases and J 0 bases; nucleotides not matched to a gene: 4. The V gene's germline CDR1 is SGHRS and CDR2 YFSETQ. The CDR3 is 16 residues long. The CDR3 reads CASSLVGTASTDTQYF. The CDR3, as DNA: TGCGCCAGCAGCTTGGTGGGGACAGCAAGCACAGATACGCAGTATTTT.

This chain joins TRBV4-2 and TRBJ2-7, with 9 bases that match TRBD1. CDR3 length: 16 amino acids. The V gene end was trimmed by 4 bases and the J gene end by 4 bases; junction bases not matched to a gene: 11. Per the germline V gene, CDR1 is LGHNA and CDR2 is YNFKEQ. CDR3: CASSLTIPGQGYEQYF. In nucleotides, the CDR3 is TGTGCCAGCAGCCTAACCATTCCAGGACAGGGGTACGAGCAGTACTTC.

The chain joins TRBV5-1 to TRBJ2-5, with 12 bases identical to TRBD2. The CDR3 has 17 residues. Germline loops: CDR1 SGHRS, CDR2 YFSETQ. V was pared by 0 bases and J by 2 bases, with 5 bases of the junction left unmatched. The CDR3 here is CASSLGLAGGNQETQYF. CDR3 nucleotide sequence: TGCGCCAGCAGCTTGGGGCTAGCGGGAGGGAATCAAGAGACCCAGTACTTC.

This clone has only a few counts. The chain carries TRBV9 and TRBJ2-1; possible D gene TRBD1, 6 bases. V lost 4 bases and J 4 bases, leaving 9 bases between the germline ends. The CDR3 is made up of 13 amino acids. The germline gives CDR1 SGDLS, CDR2 YYNGEE. CDR3 DNA: TGTGCCAGCAGCCTGGGGGCATACAATGAGCAGTTCTTC. As protein: CASSLGAYNEQFF.

The V and J genes are TRBV10-3 and TRBJ1-5, with 9 bases identical to TRBD1. CDR3 length: 15 amino acids. Germline loops: CDR1 ENHRY, CDR2 SYGVKD. The V gene end was trimmed by 0 bases and the J gene end by 5 bases; junction bases not matched to a gene: 2. In DNA, the CDR3 is TGTGCCATCAGTGAGTCGAGGGACAGGGATCAGCCCCAGCATTTT. Protein product: CAISESRDRDQPQHF.

The chain links TRBV2 to TRBJ1-4; the D is unclear. Trimming left V 4 bases short and J 11 bases short, with 11 bases between. The V gene's germline CDR1 is SNHLY and CDR2 FYNNEI. CDR3 length: 12 amino acids. CDR3 nucleotide sequence: TGTGCCAGCAGTGCTTACCTGAGCAAACTGTTTTTT. Protein: CASSAYLSKLFF.